This TCR beta chain derives from a study of blood T cell repertoires in COVID-19. In the study overall: In each case, the material was cDNA or gDNA derived from T cells, B-cell-depleted T cells, or PBMCs.

V lost 0 bases, J lost 7 bases, and 5 bases stayed unmatched. This CDR3 is built from 14 residues. Germline CDR1 is SGHTA and CDR2 is FQGNSA. Assignments of participants to cohorts depended upon their own reported clinical history. Assay: immunoSEQ multiplex PCR; the TCRdb copy retains only in-frame clones and omits some. The sample lists 200,000 to 250,000 clones, 70% to 90% occurring once. This chain connects TRBV7-2 to TRBJ1-2; 7 positions agree with TRBD1. This clonotype originated in a man aged 25-45 years who had recovered from COVID-19. The sequenced material came from PBMCs or T cells enriched from blood (not recorded which). CDR3 bases: TGTGCCAGCAGCTTAGCACAGGGGTCGAGTGGCTACACCTTC. Its protein is CASSLAQGSSGYTF.